Sequencing of this T cell receptor (beta chain) was carried out in a study of shared clonotypes between healthy human individuals. Study-wide results and limits: Clonotypes shared by all four donors outscored non-shared clonotypes in generation probability. For naive CD4 cells, approximately 4.8% of clonotypes were shared across a handful of donors.

Germline loops: CDR1 MNHEY, CDR2 SMNVEV (reference sequence). V was clipped by 6 bases and J by 6 bases; unmatched bases: 3. The CDR3 consists of 14 residues. About this clone: Its antigen is unknown.

Repertoires were generated with immunoSEQ multiplex PCR, while TCRdb's copy carries only in-frame clones and drops some. This sample yields just over 2,000,000 clones, of which roughly 95% are seen a single time; 0.1% to 0.15% belongs to the top ten. This chain links TRBV27 with TRBJ2-4, with 12 bases lining up with TRBD2. This sequence was found in a man aged 18 to 30 in good health. The material sequenced was naive CD4+ T cells sorted from blood. Subset denoted: CD45RA+ positively selected. The CDR3 DNA follows: TGTGCCAGCAGACTAGCGGGAGGAGGAAACATTCAGTACTTC. The encoded protein is CASRLAGGGNIQYF.